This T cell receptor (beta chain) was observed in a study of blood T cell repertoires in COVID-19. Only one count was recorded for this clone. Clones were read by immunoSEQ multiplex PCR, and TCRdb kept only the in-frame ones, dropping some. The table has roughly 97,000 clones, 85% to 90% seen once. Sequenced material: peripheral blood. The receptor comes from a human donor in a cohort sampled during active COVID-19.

CDR3 loop: CASSQDIAGGLETQYF. The CDR3 DNA reads TGTGCCAGCAGCCAAGATATAGCGGGGGGGCTAGAGACCCAGTACTTC. The chain combines TRBV3-1 (or the pseudogene TRBV3-2) with TRBJ2-5; 11 bases fit TRBD2. CDR1 LGHDT and CDR2 YNNKEL come from the germline V gene (reference sequence). The CDR3 is made up of 16 amino acids. V lost 0 bases, J lost 4 bases, and 4 bases stayed unmatched.